The 26 T cell receptor beta chains below all came from one sample that was sequenced in a study of cytomegalovirus exposure and HLA in healthy donors. The primer mix had 60 Vbeta and 13 Jbeta primers. The assay was immunoSEQ multiplex PCR, and TCRdb's table has in-frame clones only and misses some. The sample consists of some 170,000 clones, around 80% of them appearing once. Sequencing input: PBMCs. All receptors derive from a man aged 25-45 years in good health and CMV-seronegative.

The gene calls are TRBV27 and TRBJ2-3; D unclear. The CDR3 totals 14 residues. Deletions cut 4 bases from V and 0 bases from J, with 8 bases between. Germline CDR1 and CDR2: MNHEY and SMNVEV (reference sequence). CDR3 loop: CASSWRSSTDTQYF. CDR3 DNA sequence: TGTGCCAGCAGTTGGCGGTCTAGCACAGATACGCAGTATTTT.

This clone was observed a handful of times. V gene TRBV9 combines with J gene TRBJ1-6; the match to TRBD1 covers 10 bases. The CDR3 contains 15 residues. The V segment lost 3 bases and the J segment 7 bases; nucleotides outside the gene matches: 4. CDR1 is SGDLS, CDR2 YYNGEE, per germline. The CDR3 here is CASSGQGAENSPLHF. DNA for the CDR3: TGTGCCAGCAGCGGACAGGGGGCAGAAAATTCACCCCTCCACTTT. Combining the CDR3 with reference TRBV9 and TRBJ1-6 gives the whole variable domain DSGVTQTPKHLITATGQRVTLRCSPRSGDLSVYWYQQSLDQGLQFLIQYYNGEERAKGNILERFSAQQFPDLHSELNLSSLELGDSALYFCASSGQGAENSPLHFGNGTRLTVT.

This rearrangement joins TRBV5-4 to TRBJ2-1; 10 bases match TRBD2. CDR3 length: 17 amino acids. V shed 2 bases and J 6 bases; nucleotides not matched to a gene: 11. CDR1 SGHNT and CDR2 YYREEE come from the germline V gene (reference sequence). CDR3 bases: TGTGCCAGCAGCTTCTCCCTGTCTAGCGGGAGAGCCAATGAGCAGTTCTTC. This encodes CASSFSLSSGRANEQFF.

The chain has TRBV2 and TRBJ2-2; no firm D call. The germline CDR1 and CDR2 sequences are SNHLY and FYNNEI. V dropped 8 bases and J dropped 0 bases, with 16 bases sitting between them. CDR3 length: 16 residues. Here the CDR3 reads CASCITDPANTGELFF. The DNA of the CDR3 is TGTGCCAGCTGTATTACAGACCCAGCGAACACCGGGGAGCTGTTTTTT.

The CDR3 DNA reads TGTGCCAGCAGCTTAGCGCCGGGGGTTAGCAATCAGCCCCAGCATTTT. This translates into CASSLAPGVSNQPQHF. The V gene is TRBV7-6, the J gene TRBJ1-5, with D maybe TRBD1 (5 bases). Germline V gene data show CDR1 as SGHVS and CDR2 as FNYEAQ. Trimming stripped 0 bases from V and 0 bases from J, with 9 bases between. The CDR3 length is 16 residues.

The chain uses TRBV4-1 and TRBJ2-7; 7 positions agree with TRBD2. J lost 2 bases, V lost 2 bases, and 9 bases had no gene match. CDR1 is MGHRA, CDR2 YSYEKL, per germline. The CDR3 extends over 16 amino acids. The chain's CDR3 is CASSQPPGGGAYEQYF. The CDR3 coding sequence is TGCGCCAGCAGCCAACCACCGGGAGGAGGTGCCTACGAGCAGTACTTC.

The V and J genes are TRBV19 and TRBJ1-3, with TRBD1 as a possible D gene (6 bases). CDR1 and CDR2 (germline): LNHDA, SQIVND (reference sequence). Trimming left V 3 bases short and J 6 bases short, with 9 bases between. CDR3 length equals 13 residues. The CDR3, as DNA: TGTGCCAGTAGTATGGACAGCATAAACACCATATATTTT. This gives the protein CASSMDSINTIYF.

V gene TRBV13 combines with J gene TRBJ2-1; D not certain. Per germline, CDR1 PRHDT and CDR2 FYEKMQ (reference sequence). V was cut by 4 bases and J by 6 bases, with 4 bases left in between. The CDR3 loop spans 11 amino acids. CDR3 sequence: CASSSRNEQFF. The CDR3 DNA reads as TGTGCCAGCAGCTCCCGCAATGAGCAGTTCTTC. The variable domain in full, with the rest retrieved from reference TRBV13 and TRBJ2-1, is AAGVIQSPRHLIKEKRETATLKCYPIPRHDTVYWYQQGPGQDPQFLISFYEKMQSDKGSIPDRFSAQQFSDYHSELNMSSLELGDSALYFCASSSRNEQFFGPGTRLTVL.

J is TRBJ1-5 and V is TRBV28; D is uncertain. CDR1 and CDR2 from the germline V gene are MDHEN and SYDVKM. V lost 6 bases and J 1 base, leaving 16 bases between the germline ends. The CDR3 sequence is 16 residues long. CDR3 nucleotides: TGTGCCAGCAGACTGTGGACTCGCGGGAGCAATCAGCCCCAGCATTTT. The encoded protein is CASRLWTRGSNQPQHF.

DNA for the CDR3: TGTGCCAGCAACATTTCGGACAGGCCCTATGGCTACACCTTC. Its protein is CASNISDRPYGYTF. The J gene is TRBJ1-2, the V gene TRBV6-1, with 7 bases fitting TRBD1. The CDR3 contains 14 residues. Germline assignment: CDR1 MNHNS and CDR2 SASEGT. The V segment lost 7 bases and the J segment 4 bases; nucleotides outside the gene matches: 9.

The chain couples TRBV10-1 to TRBJ1-3; unclear D gene. V was shortened by 4 bases and J by 0 bases, with 7 bases between the two germline ends. CDR1 and CDR2 from the germline V gene are WNHNN and SYGVQD (reference sequence). This CDR3 region has 14 residues. CDR3 DNA sequence: TGCGCCAGCAGTGTATCGTCCTCTGGAAACACCATATATTTT. Its translation is CASSVSSSGNTIYF.

The rearrangement uses TRBV7-8 and TRBJ2-1; a possible D gene is TRBD1 (6 bases). Germline CDR1 SGHVS, CDR2 FQNEAQ. V lost 2 bases to trimming and J lost 3 bases, with 14 bases between them. This CDR3 has 16 amino acids. CDR3 residues: CASSLRRQAIYNEQFF. The CDR3 nucleotides read TGTGCCAGCAGCTTACGCCGACAGGCCATCTACAATGAGCAGTTCTTC. Supplemented by reference TRBV7-8 and TRBJ2-1, the full variable domain reads GAGVSQSPRYKVAKRGQDVALRCDPISGHVSLFWYQQALGQGPEFLTYFQNEAQLDKSGLPSDRFFAERPEGSVSTLKIQRTQQEDSAVYLCASSLRRQAIYNEQFFGPGTRLTVL.

The V call is TRBV6-5, the J call TRBJ1-1; 7 bases map to TRBD1. Trimming at V came to 7 bases and at J to 0 bases, leaving 5 bases not matched to a gene. CDR1 is MNHEY and CDR2 is SVGAGI in the germline V gene. The CDR3 is made up of 14 amino acids. The CDR3 sequence is CASKRGQLNTEAFF. CDR3 sequence (DNA): TGTGCCAGCAAGAGGGGGCAGCTGAACACTGAAGCTTTCTTT.

The CDR3 sequence is CASSFARSLDNEQFF. DNA of the CDR3: TGTGCCAGCAGCTTTGCACGGTCGCTGGACAATGAGCAGTTCTTC. The chain links TRBV7-3 to TRBJ2-1; D remains ambiguous. V was cut by 3 bases and J by 5 bases, with 14 bases left in between. The CDR3 loop spans 15 amino acids. Germline values: CDR1 SGHTA, CDR2 FQGTGA.

The chain employs TRBV7-9 and TRBJ2-2; D is undetermined. The V gene lost 11 bases and the J gene lost 5 bases, with 12 bases spanning the gap. CDR1 SEHNR and CDR2 FQNEAQ come from the germline V gene (reference sequence). The CDR3 contains 12 residues. The CDR3 sequence: CASPLRTGELFF. For the CDR3, the DNA is TGTGCCTCCCCCCTGCGGACCGGGGAGCTGTTTTTT.

V gene TRBV27 combines with J gene TRBJ1-1; 9 nucleotides agree with TRBD1. Germline V gene lookup returns CDR1 MNHEY and CDR2 SMNVEV (reference sequence). This CDR3 comprises 14 residues. J lost 4 bases, V lost 0 bases, and 0 bases had no gene match. The CDR3 coding sequence is TGTGCCAGCAGTTTATCGACAGGGGGCACTGAAGCTTTCTTT. It translates to CASSLSTGGTEAFF.

This chain connects TRBV9 to TRBJ2-4; D perhaps matches TRBD2 (7 bases). This CDR3 is 15 amino acids long. V dropped 4 bases and J dropped 8 bases, with 19 bases sitting between them. CDR1 and CDR2 from the germline V gene are SGDLS and YYNGEE. The CDR3 loop is CASSSSRGPGDIQYF. As DNA, the CDR3 is TGTGCCAGCAGCTCCTCGCGGGGGCCGGGGGACATTCAGTACTTC.

CDR3 amino acids: CASSGLEFYGYTF. CDR3 DNA: TGTGCCAGCAGTGGACTCGAGTTCTATGGCTACACCTTC. This rearrangement joins TRBV6-5 to TRBJ1-2; no definite D call. Deletions cut 5 bases from V and 4 bases from J, with 11 bases between. The CDR3 is 13 amino acids. Germline CDR1 MNHEY, CDR2 SVGAGI.

The chain carries TRBV30 and TRBJ1-2, with D unclear. Germline values: CDR1 GTSNPN, CDR2 SVGIG (reference sequence). The CDR3 length is 11 residues. The germline V and J ends were trimmed by 4 bases and 5 bases, with 8 bases remaining between them. CDR3 DNA: TGTGCCTGGATGTACGGGTATGGCTACACCTTC. Translated, it gives CAWMYGYGYTF.

This chain links TRBV7-2 with TRBJ2-1; D not resolved. V shed 5 bases and J shed 6 bases, with 5 bases lying between them. CDR3 length: 11 residues. Germline lookup yields CDR1 SGHTA and CDR2 FQGNSA. The CDR3 sequence: CASSPFNEQFF. CDR3 nucleotides: TGTGCCAGCAGCCCATTCAATGAGCAGTTCTTC. Together with reference TRBV7-2 and TRBJ2-1, the CDR3 gives the full variable domain: GAGVSQSPSNKVTEKGKDVELRCDPISGHTALYWYRQSLGQGLEFLIYFQGNSAPDKSGLPSDRFSAERTGGSVSTLTIQRTQQEDSAVYLCASSPFNEQFFGPGTRLTVL.

V usage is TRBV19 and J usage is TRBJ1-2, with a possible D match to TRBD1 (5 bases). Trimming pared 7 bases from V and 4 bases from J, leaving 13 bases between. Looked up from germline, CDR1 is LNHDA and CDR2 is SQIVND (reference sequence). This CDR3 comprises 13 residues. DNA for the CDR3: TGTGCCAGTACCACAAGGGGCTCCTATGGCTACACCTTC. Its protein is CASTTRGSYGYTF.

A word on this clone: Other DNA sequences in this sample translate to the same CDR3. The rearrangement uses TRBV21-1 and TRBJ2-3; TRBD1, as called in the table, went unchecked against the DNA. TRBV21-1 is shown as a pseudogene. CDR3 size: 20 residues. The CDR3 spells CASSNWVPGQVPAATDTQYF. The CDR3 DNA follows: TGTGCCAGCAGCAATTGGGTCCCGGGACAGGTCCCCGCGGCGACAGATACGCAGTATTTT.

In this sample, this clone turned up once. The rearrangement joins TRBV6-1 to TRBJ1-6; possibly TRBD1 for D (6 bases). CDR1 and CDR2 from the germline V gene are MNHNS and SASEGT. V was cut by 1 base and J by 7 bases, with 11 bases left in between. The CDR3 runs to 15 residues. The CDR3: CASSEEGGYNSPLHF. For the CDR3, the DNA is TGTGCCAGCAGTGAAGAGGGGGGGTACAATTCACCCCTCCACTTT.

The chain combines TRBV5-1 with TRBJ1-1; 7 bases align to TRBD1. CDR1 and CDR2 (germline): SGHRS, YFSETQ. Trimming took 4 bases from V and 4 from J; bases not matched to a gene: 4. The length of the CDR3 is 13 residues. CDR3 sequence: CASSTGQLTEAFF. The CDR3, as DNA: TGCGCCAGCAGCACGGGACAGCTCACTGAAGCTTTCTTT.

The chain employs TRBV7-9 and TRBJ2-3; D ambiguous. Trimming shortened V by 4 bases and J by 4 bases, and 3 bases separated the two germline ends. Germline CDR1 is SEHNR and CDR2 is FQNEAQ (reference sequence). This CDR3 has 11 amino acids. For the CDR3, the DNA is TGTGCCAGCAGCTACTCAGATACGCAGTATTTT. This translates into CASSYSDTQYF. Based on the CDR3 plus reference TRBV7-9 and TRBJ2-3, the full variable domain is DTGVSQNPRHKITKRGQNVTFRCDPISEHNRLYWYRQTLGQGPEFLTYFQNEAQLEKSRLLSDRFSAERPKGSFSTLEIQRTEQGDSAMYLCASSYSDTQYFGPGTRLTVL.

The rearrangement uses TRBV5-1 and TRBJ2-1; 12 bases are shared with TRBD2. The V and J ends lost 3 bases and 6 bases, in that order; junction bases with no gene match: 4. This CDR3 is 15 amino acids long. CDR1 SGHRS and CDR2 YFSETQ come from the germline V gene. The CDR3 here is CASSSKTSGGNEQFF. CDR3 nucleotide sequence: TGCGCCAGCAGCTCGAAGACTAGCGGGGGCAATGAGCAGTTCTTC. Combining the CDR3 with reference TRBV5-1 and TRBJ2-1 gives the whole variable domain KAGVTQTPRYLIKTRGQQVTLSCSPISGHRSVSWYQQTPGQGLQFLFEYFSETQRNKGNFPGRFSGRQFSNSRSEMNVSTLELGDSALYLCASSSKTSGGNEQFFGPGTRLTVL.